One and the same sample provided the 23 T cell receptor beta chains below, sequenced in a study of blood T cells in healthy people across ages. A sample-barcoded 5' primer and a J-beta primer mix were used in a second PCR of roughly 7 to 11 cycles. MiXCR was run by TCRdb on the 5' RACE reads, yielding one entry per CDR3 protein. The table lists about 1,600,000 distinct CDR3 sequences, 35% to 45% of them singletons. Sequencing used blood. These receptor sequences come from a woman aged 18-29 years in good health.

The genes are TRBV29-1 and TRBJ1-5, with D possibly matching TRBD1 (5 bases). This CDR3 contains 17 residues. The V gene lost 7 bases and the J gene lost 1 base, with 23 bases spanning the gap. CDR1 is SQVTM, CDR2 ANQGSEA, per germline. The chain's CDR3 is CSATIQGGEWSNQPQHF. CDR3 sequence (DNA): TGCAGCGCGACAATTCAGGGAGGGGAATGGAGCAATCAGCCCCAGCATTTT.

This clonotype came up many times. This chain's CDR3 is CASSQAGQGTDTQYF. In DNA form, the CDR3 reads TGCGCCAGCAGCCAAGCGGGACAGGGAACAGATACGCAGTATTTT. The chain employs TRBV4-1 and TRBJ2-3; the match to TRBD1 covers 9 bases. Germline CDR1 is MGHRA and CDR2 is YSYEKL. V shed 1 base and J 3 bases; nucleotides not matched to a gene: 2. This CDR3 has 15 residues.

As DNA, the CDR3 is TGTGCCAGCAGCCGGGGGGGCTACACCGGGGAGCTGTTTTTT. Encoded protein: CASSRGGYTGELFF. The J gene is TRBJ2-2, the V gene TRBV3-1, with D perhaps TRBD2 (7 bases). The germline gives CDR1 LGHDT, CDR2 YNNKEL (reference sequence). Trimming took 4 bases from V and 3 from J, leaving 9 bases between them. The CDR3 length is 14 residues.

This clonotype was counted a single time. V usage is TRBV10-3 and J usage is TRBJ2-3; D may be TRBD1 (5 bases). With 3 bases removed from V and 2 bases from J, the gap between germline ends came to 18 bases. This CDR3 has 17 amino acids. Germline CDR1 and CDR2: ENHRY and SYGVKD. CDR3 in DNA: TGTGCCATCAGTGACGCCGGTGGGGCTCCGTCCACAGATACGCAGTATTTT. It specifies CAISDAGGAPSTDTQYF.

This clonotype came up a few times. The rearrangement joins TRBV20-1 to TRBJ1-4; D unclear. The CDR3 consists of 13 residues. CDR1 is DFQATT, CDR2 SNEGSKA, per germline (reference sequence). V lost 2 bases and J lost 8, with 12 bases in between. The CDR3 DNA is TGCAGTGCTAGATACCAAGTAGGAGAAAAACTGTTTTTT. It yields the protein CSARYQVGEKLFF.

The chain carries TRBV4-1 and TRBJ2-3; tentatively, D is TRBD2 (6 bases). Trimming stripped 1 base from V and 0 bases from J, with 11 bases between. This CDR3 is 16 amino acids long. Germline CDR1 and CDR2: MGHRA and YSYEKL. The CDR3 DNA sequence: TGCGCCAGCAGCCAAGCTGGACTACCCAGCACAGATACGCAGTATTTT. Translated, it gives CASSQAGLPSTDTQYF.

This clonotype was seen only a few times. The chain has TRBV12-3 or TRBV12-4 and TRBJ1-2; D possibly corresponds to TRBD1 (6 bases). V lost 6 bases, J lost 4 bases, and 15 bases lay in between. The CDR3 loop spans 14 amino acids. CDR3: CASSPDSTPYGYTF. CDR3 sequence (DNA): TGTGCCAGCAGCCCGGACAGTACGCCCTATGGCTACACCTTC.

The chain links TRBV9 to TRBJ2-4, with 9 bases that match TRBD1. CDR3 size: 19 residues. Germline assignment: CDR1 SGDLS and CDR2 YYNGEE. J lost 1 base, V lost 3 bases, and 14 bases had no gene match. CDR3 loop: CASSAPPGQGERAKNIQYF. CDR3 coding DNA: TGTGCCAGCAGCGCGCCTCCGGGACAGGGTGAAAGGGCCAAAAACATTCAGTACTTC.

This clonotype has just a few counts. CDR3 nucleotide sequence: TGTGCCAGCAGCTTAGACCTCGCGGGGAGGGCCCTCCACAATGAGCAGTTCTTC. Protein product: CASSLDLAGRALHNEQFF. V gene TRBV11-2 combines with J gene TRBJ2-1; 7 bases are shared with TRBD2. The germline V gene has CDR1 SGHAT and CDR2 FQNNGV. The CDR3 loop spans 18 amino acids. The V and J ends lost 0 bases and 5 bases, in that order; junction bases with no gene match: 13. Variable domain in full (rest from reference TRBV11-2 and TRBJ2-1): EAGVAQSPRYKIIEKRQSVAFWCNPISGHATLYWYQQILGQGPKLLIQFQNNGVVDDSQLPKDRFSAERLKGVDSTLKIQPAKLEDSAVYLCASSLDLAGRALHNEQFFGPGTRLTVL.

This clonotype was observed many times. V and J are TRBV20-1 and TRBJ2-7; D ambiguous. The CDR3 has 14 amino acids. Germline lookup yields CDR1 DFQATT and CDR2 SNEGSKA (reference sequence). The V gene lost 0 bases and the J gene lost 2 bases, with 11 bases spanning the gap. The DNA of the CDR3 is TGCAGTGCTAGAGACCCAGGTCTTCCCTACGAGCAGTACTTC. This encodes CSARDPGLPYEQYF.

This clonotype came up many times. The chain joins TRBV4-1 to TRBJ2-3; 9 bases fit TRBD2. The length of the CDR3 is 17 residues. V was clipped by 1 base and J by 3 bases; unmatched bases: 8. From germline, CDR1 is MGHRA and CDR2 YSYEKL. CDR3 sequence (DNA): TGCGCCAGCAGCCAAGGTCTGCTAGCGGGACGGACAGATACGCAGTATTTT. It translates to CASSQGLLAGRTDTQYF.

This sequence joins TRBV3-1 and TRBJ2-7, with TRBD1 matching over 9 bases. In germline, CDR1 is LGHDT, CDR2 YNNKEL (reference sequence). Trimming cost V 4 bases and J 7 bases; bases outside gene matches: 8. The CDR3 runs 14 residues. The CDR3 DNA sequence: TGTGCCAGCAGCCTCGGACAGGGGACCCGGGAGCAGTACTTC. It encodes CASSLGQGTREQYF.

This clonotype was seen more than once but under ten times. V and J are TRBV29-1 and TRBJ1-2, with 7 bases aligning to TRBD1. The CDR3 totals 16 residues. CDR1 and CDR2 from the germline V gene are SQVTM and ANQGSEA. Trimming took 3 bases from V and 1 from J; bases not matched to a gene: 11. The chain's CDR3 is CSVDNRDRKNNYGYTF. As DNA, the CDR3 is TGCAGCGTTGACAACCGGGACAGAAAGAATAACTATGGCTACACCTTC.

The chain couples TRBV19 to TRBJ1-1; a weak D match, TRBD1 (6 bases). Trimming removed 1 base at V and 3 bases at J, with 24 bases between. Germline values: CDR1 LNHDA, CDR2 SQIVND (reference sequence). The CDR3 sequence is 19 residues long. CDR3 in amino acids: CASSIGPKTGGSRDTEAFF. The CDR3 DNA reads TGTGCCAGTAGTATAGGCCCGAAGACAGGCGGGTCGAGGGACACTGAAGCTTTCTTT. The entire variable domain, with the rest obtained from reference TRBV19 and TRBJ1-1, is as follows: DGGITQSPKYLFRKEGQNVTLSCEQNLNHDAMYWYRQDPGQGLRLIYYSQIVNDFQKGDIAEGYSVSREKKESFPLTVTSAQKNPTAFYLCASSIGPKTGGSRDTEAFFGQGTRLTVV.

The sample holds many counts of this clonotype. This chain uses TRBV10-3 with TRBJ2-1, with 7 bases fitting TRBD1. Germline CDR1 and CDR2: ENHRY and SYGVKD. The CDR3 is made up of 14 amino acids. With V trimmed by 2 bases and J by 3 bases, 1 base remained unmatched. This CDR3 reads CAISEGTDYNEQFF. The CDR3 DNA reads as TGTGCCATCAGTGAGGGGACAGACTACAATGAGCAGTTCTTC.

The rearrangement joins TRBV7-9 to TRBJ2-7; no firm D call. The V gene lost 2 bases and the J gene lost 5 bases, with 19 bases spanning the gap. The germline V gene encodes CDR1 SEHNR and CDR2 FQNEAQ (reference sequence). The CDR3 has 16 residues. CDR3 nucleotide sequence: TGTGCCAGCAGCTTATTCATTGATGGTTTTCGGGACGAGCAGTACTTC. This encodes CASSLFIDGFRDEQYF.

The CDR3 reads CASSSLGGSYEQYF. The DNA for the CDR3 is TGTGCCAGCAGTTCCCTAGGGGGGAGCTACGAGCAGTACTTC. The chain recombines TRBV6-5 with TRBJ2-7; the D call may be TRBD1 or TRBD2 (6 bases each). Germline loops: CDR1 MNHEY, CDR2 SVGAGI. The CDR3 covers 14 residues. The ends were cut back, 4 bases at V and 3 bases at J, with 13 bases in the middle.

Turning to this clonotype: A junction end diverges from the germline sequence, so it may reflect a read error. V gene TRBV5-5 combines with J gene TRBJ2-1; TRBD2 agrees at 14 bases. In germline, CDR1 is SGHKS, CDR2 YYEKEE (reference sequence). This CDR3 contains 18 residues. In DNA, the CDR3 is TGTACCAGCAGCCTCGGGACTAGCGGGGGAAGCTCCTACAATGAGCAGTTCTTC. It codes for CTSSLGTSGGSSYNEQFF.

V and J are TRBV28 and TRBJ2-7; no firm D call. Trimming took 8 bases from V and 2 from J, leaving 13 bases between them. The germline V gene has CDR1 MDHEN and CDR2 SYDVKM. There are 13 residues in the CDR3. The chain's CDR3 is CASGNWGPYEQYF. In DNA, the CDR3 is TGTGCCAGCGGTAACTGGGGTCCCTACGAGCAGTACTTC.

This chain uses TRBV6-6 with TRBJ1-2; D not certain. Between the trimmed V and J ends, which lost 3 bases and 7 bases, there was a span of 15 bases. Looked up from germline, CDR1 is MNHNY and CDR2 is SVGAGI (reference sequence). The CDR3 covers 14 residues. This chain's CDR3 is CASSYSDGVGGYTF. The CDR3 DNA sequence: TGTGCCAGCAGTTATTCGGACGGGGTGGGTGGCTACACCTTC.

V gene TRBV20-1 combines with J gene TRBJ2-7, with 11 bases identical to TRBD2. The germline gives CDR1 DFQATT, CDR2 SNEGSKA (reference sequence). Losses at the gene ends were 0 bases for V and 3 bases for J; bases not matched to a gene: 13. This CDR3 has 18 amino acids. CDR3 nucleotides: TGCAGTGCTAGAGATCGAAGGGTCTGGGGACTAGCGGACTACGAGCAGTACTTC. It yields the protein CSARDRRVWGLADYEQYF.

This clonotype was seen many times. The V gene is TRBV7-2, the J gene TRBJ2-5; D perhaps matches TRBD2 (5 bases). From germline, CDR1 is SGHTA and CDR2 FQGNSA. The CDR3 has 18 residues. V lost 5 bases and J 0 bases, leaving 22 bases between the germline ends. The CDR3 sequence is CASSPQALRTSYQETQYF. CDR3 in DNA: TGTGCCAGCAGCCCCCAGGCACTTCGGACTTCCTACCAAGAGACCCAGTACTTC.

The CDR3 sequence is CASSQDVAASSYNEQYF. The CDR3 nucleotides are TGTGCCAGCAGCCAAGATGTAGCGGCCAGCTCCTACAATGAGCAGTACTTC. The genes are TRBV4-2 and TRBJ2-1, with D maybe TRBD2 (6 bases). TRBJ2-7 matches the DNA end more closely, so the J call is doubtful. The CDR3 spans 17 residues. Germline assignment: CDR1 LGHNA and CDR2 YNFKEQ.